This T cell receptor (beta chain) appears in the sequencing data of a study of OX40 agonist ivuxolimab in advanced cancers. Study as a whole: An agonistic human IgG2 monoclonal antibody against OX40 (CD134) was given. All patients had ivuxolimab intravenously every 2 weeks at 0.01 to 10 mg/kg. Partial responses occurred in three patients (one hepatocellular carcinoma, two cutaneous melanoma).

CDR3 length: 16 residues. Trimming cost V 7 bases and J 4 bases, with 20 bases left between them. Germline V CDR1 and CDR2: SGHAT, FQDESV (reference sequence). This table comes from immunoSEQ multiplex PCR, and its TCRdb copy is limited to in-frame clones, with some not included. The table has more than 50,000 clones, roughly 81% seen once; the top ten hold approximately 4.7%. In the case of this clone: Its specificity is not known.

Whole-study results and caveats: Dosing at 0.1 to 3.0 mg/kg was accompanied by clonal expansion of CD4+ and CD8+ blood T cells by week 6.

This clonotype was obtained from an adult with an advanced solid tumor such as melanoma, head and neck, liver or kidney cancer. The sample was CD4+ or CD8+ T cells sorted from blood, taken in a trial of the OX40 agonist ivuxolimab. The gene calls are TRBV11-1 and TRBJ2-1; tentatively, D is TRBD2 (7 bases). CDR3: CASTPGALARYNEQFF. Here the CDR3 DNA reads TGTGCCAGCACTCCGGGGGCACTAGCGAGGTACAATGAGCAGTTCTTC.